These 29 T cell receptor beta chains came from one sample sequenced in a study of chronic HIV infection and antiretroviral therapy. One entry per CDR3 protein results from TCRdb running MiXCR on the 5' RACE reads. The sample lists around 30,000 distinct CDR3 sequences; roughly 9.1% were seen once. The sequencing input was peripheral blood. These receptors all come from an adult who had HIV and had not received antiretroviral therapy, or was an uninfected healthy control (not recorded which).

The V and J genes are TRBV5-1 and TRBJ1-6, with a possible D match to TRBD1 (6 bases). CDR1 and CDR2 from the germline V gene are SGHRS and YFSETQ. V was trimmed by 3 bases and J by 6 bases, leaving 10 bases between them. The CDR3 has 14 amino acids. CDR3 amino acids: CASSSGQSNSPLHF. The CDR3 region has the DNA TGCGCCAGCAGCTCCGGACAGAGTAATTCACCCCTCCACTTT.

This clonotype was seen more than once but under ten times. CDR3 DNA sequence: TGCAGCGTTGAAGATCTGAGGGGTAGTGGCAATGAGCAGTTCTTC. This translates into CSVEDLRGSGNEQFF. The J gene is TRBJ2-1, the V gene TRBV29-1, with D perhaps matching TRBD1 or TRBD2 (5 bases each). CDR3 length: 15 amino acids. Germline lookup yields CDR1 SQVTM and CDR2 ANQGSEA. Trimming pared 0 bases from V and 6 bases from J, leaving 15 bases between.

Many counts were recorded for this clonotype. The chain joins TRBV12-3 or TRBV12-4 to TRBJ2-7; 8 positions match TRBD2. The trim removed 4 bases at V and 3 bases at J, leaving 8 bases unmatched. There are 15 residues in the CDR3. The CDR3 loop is CASSSRPSGFYEQYF. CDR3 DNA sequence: TGTGCCAGCAGTTCCCGGCCTAGCGGGTTCTACGAGCAGTACTTC.

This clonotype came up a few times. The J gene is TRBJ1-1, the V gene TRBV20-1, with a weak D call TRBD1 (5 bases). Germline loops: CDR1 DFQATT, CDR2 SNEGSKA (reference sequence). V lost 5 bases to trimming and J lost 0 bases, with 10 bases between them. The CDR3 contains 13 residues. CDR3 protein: CSAGRQMNTEAFF. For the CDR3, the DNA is TGCAGTGCTGGGAGACAGATGAACACTGAAGCTTTCTTT.

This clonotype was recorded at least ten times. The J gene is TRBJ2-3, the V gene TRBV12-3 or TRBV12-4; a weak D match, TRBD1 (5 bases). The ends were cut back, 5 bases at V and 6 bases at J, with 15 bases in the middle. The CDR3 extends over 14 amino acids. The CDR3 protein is CASSTPQGRDTQYF. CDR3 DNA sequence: TGTGCCAGCAGTACCCCGCAGGGCCGGGATACGCAGTATTTT.

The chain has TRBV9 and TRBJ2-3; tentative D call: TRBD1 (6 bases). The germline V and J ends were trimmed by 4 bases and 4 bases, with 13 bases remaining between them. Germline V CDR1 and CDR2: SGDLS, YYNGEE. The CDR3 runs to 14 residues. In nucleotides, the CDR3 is TGTGCCAGCAGCATACAGGGCCCGCCAGATACGCAGTATTTT. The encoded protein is CASSIQGPPDTQYF.

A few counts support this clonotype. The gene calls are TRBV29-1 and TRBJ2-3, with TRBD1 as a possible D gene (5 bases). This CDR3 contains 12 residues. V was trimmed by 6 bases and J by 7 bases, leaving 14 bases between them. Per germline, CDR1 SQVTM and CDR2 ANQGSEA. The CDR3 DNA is TGCAGCGTGCAGACCCAGGGAAATACGCAGTATTTT. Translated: CSVQTQGNTQYF.

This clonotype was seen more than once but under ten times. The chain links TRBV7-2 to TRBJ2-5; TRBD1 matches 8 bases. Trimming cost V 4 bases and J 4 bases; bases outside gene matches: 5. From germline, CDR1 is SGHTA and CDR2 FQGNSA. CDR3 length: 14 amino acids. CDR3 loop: CASSSLDRGETQYF. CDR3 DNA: TGTGCCAGCAGCTCCCTTGACAGGGGAGAGACCCAGTACTTC.

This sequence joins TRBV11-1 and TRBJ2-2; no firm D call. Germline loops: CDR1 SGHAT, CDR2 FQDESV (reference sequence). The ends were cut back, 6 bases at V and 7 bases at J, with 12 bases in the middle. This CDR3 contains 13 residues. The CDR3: CASSFPPLGELFF. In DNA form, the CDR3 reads TGTGCCAGCAGTTTTCCCCCCCTCGGGGAGCTGTTTTTT.

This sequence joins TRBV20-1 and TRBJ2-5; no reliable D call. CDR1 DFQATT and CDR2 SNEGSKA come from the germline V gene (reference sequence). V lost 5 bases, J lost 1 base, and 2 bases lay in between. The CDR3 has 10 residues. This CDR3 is CSAGQETQYF. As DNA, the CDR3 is TGCAGTGCTGGCCAAGAGACCCAGTACTTC.

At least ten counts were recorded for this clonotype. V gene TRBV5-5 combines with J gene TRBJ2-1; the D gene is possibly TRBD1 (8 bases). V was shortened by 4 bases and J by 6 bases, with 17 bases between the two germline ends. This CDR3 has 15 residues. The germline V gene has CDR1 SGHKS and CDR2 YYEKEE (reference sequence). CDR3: CASSLDRGGFNEQFF. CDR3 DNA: TGTGCCAGCAGCCTCGACAGGGGAGGGTTCAATGAGCAGTTCTTC. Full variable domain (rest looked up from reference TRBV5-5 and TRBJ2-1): DAGVTQSPTHLIKTRGQQVTLRCSPISGHKSVSWYQQVLGQGPQFIFQYYEKEERGRGNFPDRFSARQFPNYSSELNVNALLLGDSALYLCASSLDRGGFNEQFFGPGTRLTVL.

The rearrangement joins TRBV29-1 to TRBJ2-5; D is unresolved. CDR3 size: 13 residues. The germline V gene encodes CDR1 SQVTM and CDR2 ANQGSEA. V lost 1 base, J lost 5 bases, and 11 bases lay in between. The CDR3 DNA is TGCAGCGTTGAAGCCCGGTGGCAGGAGACCCAGTACTTC. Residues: CSVEARWQETQYF.

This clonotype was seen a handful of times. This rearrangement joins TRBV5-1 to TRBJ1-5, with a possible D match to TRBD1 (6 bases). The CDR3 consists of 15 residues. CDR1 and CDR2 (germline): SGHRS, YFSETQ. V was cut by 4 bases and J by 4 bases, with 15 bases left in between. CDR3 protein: CASSPGTRENQPQHF. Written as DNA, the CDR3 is TGCGCCAGCAGCCCCGGGACACGAGAAAATCAGCCCCAGCATTTT.

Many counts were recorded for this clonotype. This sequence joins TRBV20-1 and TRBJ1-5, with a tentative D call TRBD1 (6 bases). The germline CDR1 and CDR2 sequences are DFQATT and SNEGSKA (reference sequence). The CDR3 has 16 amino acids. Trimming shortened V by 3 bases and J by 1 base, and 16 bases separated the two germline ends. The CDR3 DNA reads TGCAGTGCTAGTCCCTACGAGGGGGACAGCAATCAGCCCCAGCATTTT. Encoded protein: CSASPYEGDSNQPQHF.

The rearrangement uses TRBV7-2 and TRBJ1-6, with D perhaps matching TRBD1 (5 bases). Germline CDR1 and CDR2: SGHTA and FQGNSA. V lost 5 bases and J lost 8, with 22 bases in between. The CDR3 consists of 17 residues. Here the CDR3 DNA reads TGTGCCAGCAGCGTAAAGGGGTCGGGTCCCCGGGATTCACCCCTCCACTTT. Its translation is CASSVKGSGPRDSPLHF.

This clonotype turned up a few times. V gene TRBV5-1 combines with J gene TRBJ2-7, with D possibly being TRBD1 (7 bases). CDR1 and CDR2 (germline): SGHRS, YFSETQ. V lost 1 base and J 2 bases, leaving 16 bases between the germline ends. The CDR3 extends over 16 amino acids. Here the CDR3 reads CASSLYAGQLAYEQYF. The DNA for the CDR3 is TGCGCCAGCAGCTTGTACGCGGGACAGTTAGCCTACGAGCAGTACTTC.

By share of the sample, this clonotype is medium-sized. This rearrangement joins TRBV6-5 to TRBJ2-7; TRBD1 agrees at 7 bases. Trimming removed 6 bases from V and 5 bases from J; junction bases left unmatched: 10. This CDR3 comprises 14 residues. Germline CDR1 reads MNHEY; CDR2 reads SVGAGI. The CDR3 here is CASSSDRNVNEQYF. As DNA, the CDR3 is TGTGCCAGCAGCTCGGACAGGAATGTGAACGAGCAGTACTTC.

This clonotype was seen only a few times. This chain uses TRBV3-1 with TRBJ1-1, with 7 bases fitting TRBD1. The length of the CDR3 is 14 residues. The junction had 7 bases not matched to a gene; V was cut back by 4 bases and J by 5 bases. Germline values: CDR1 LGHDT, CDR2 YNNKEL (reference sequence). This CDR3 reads CASSPQTGDTEAFF. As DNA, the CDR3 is TGTGCCAGCAGCCCCCAAACAGGGGATACTGAAGCTTTCTTT.

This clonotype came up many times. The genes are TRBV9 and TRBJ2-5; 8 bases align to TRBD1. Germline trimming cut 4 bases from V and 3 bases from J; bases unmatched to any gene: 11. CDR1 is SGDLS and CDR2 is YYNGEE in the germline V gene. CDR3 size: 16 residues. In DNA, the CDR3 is TGTGCCAGCAGCCCCAGAGGGCAGGGGGCGAAAGAGACCCAGTACTTC. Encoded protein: CASSPRGQGAKETQYF.

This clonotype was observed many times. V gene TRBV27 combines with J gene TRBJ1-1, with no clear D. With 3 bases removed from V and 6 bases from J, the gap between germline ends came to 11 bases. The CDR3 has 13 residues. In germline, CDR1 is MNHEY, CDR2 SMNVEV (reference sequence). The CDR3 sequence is CASSLHQVAEAFF. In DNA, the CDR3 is TGTGCCAGCAGTTTGCACCAGGTAGCTGAAGCTTTCTTT.

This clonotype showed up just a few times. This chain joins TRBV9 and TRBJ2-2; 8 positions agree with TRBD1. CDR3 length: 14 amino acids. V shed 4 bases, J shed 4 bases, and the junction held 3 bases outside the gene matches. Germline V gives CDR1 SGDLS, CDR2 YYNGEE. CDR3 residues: CASSTQGVTGELFF. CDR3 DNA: TGTGCCAGCAGCACACAGGGGGTCACCGGGGAGCTGTTTTTT.

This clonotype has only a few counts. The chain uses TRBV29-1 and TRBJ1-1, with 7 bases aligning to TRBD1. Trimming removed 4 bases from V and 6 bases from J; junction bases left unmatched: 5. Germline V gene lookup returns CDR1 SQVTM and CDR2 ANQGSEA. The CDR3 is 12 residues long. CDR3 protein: CSVAQGRAEAFF. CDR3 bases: TGCAGCGTTGCACAGGGGAGGGCTGAAGCTTTCTTT.

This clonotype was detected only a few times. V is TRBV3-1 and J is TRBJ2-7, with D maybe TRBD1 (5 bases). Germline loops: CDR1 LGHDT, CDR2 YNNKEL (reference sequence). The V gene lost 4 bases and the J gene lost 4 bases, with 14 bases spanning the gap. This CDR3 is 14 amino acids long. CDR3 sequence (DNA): TGTGCCAGCAGCCTCCAGGGCCGGACGTACGAGCAGTACTTC. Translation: CASSLQGRTYEQYF.

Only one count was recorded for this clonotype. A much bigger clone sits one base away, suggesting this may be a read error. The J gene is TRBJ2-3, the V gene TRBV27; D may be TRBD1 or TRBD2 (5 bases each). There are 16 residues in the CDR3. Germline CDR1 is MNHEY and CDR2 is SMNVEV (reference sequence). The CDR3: CANSSQSWGSTDTQYF. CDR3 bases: TGTGCCAACAGTAGCCAATCCTGGGGGAGCACAGATACGCAGTATTTT.

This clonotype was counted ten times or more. The CDR3 protein is CASSLAKDRRNYGYTF. Written as DNA, the CDR3 is TGTGCCAGCAGCTTAGCCAAAGACAGGAGAAACTATGGCTACACCTTC. This rearrangement joins TRBV11-1 to TRBJ1-2, with D possibly being TRBD1 (6 bases). Germline loops: CDR1 SGHAT, CDR2 FQDESV (reference sequence). CDR3 length: 16 amino acids. Trimming took off 0 bases at V and 2 bases at J, with 13 bases between the two ends.

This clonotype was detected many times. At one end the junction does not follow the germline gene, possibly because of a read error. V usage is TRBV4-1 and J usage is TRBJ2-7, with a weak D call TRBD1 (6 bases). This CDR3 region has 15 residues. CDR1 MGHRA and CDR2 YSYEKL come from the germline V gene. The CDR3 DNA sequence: TGCGCCAGCAGCGAAGACCGAGAAGGGGGCTACGAGCAGTACTTC. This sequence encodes CASSEDREGGYEQYF.

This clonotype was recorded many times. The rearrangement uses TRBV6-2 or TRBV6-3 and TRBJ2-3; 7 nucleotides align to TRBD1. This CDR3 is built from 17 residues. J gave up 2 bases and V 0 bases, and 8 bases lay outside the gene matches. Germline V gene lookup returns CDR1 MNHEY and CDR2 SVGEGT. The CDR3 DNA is TGTGCCAGCAGTTACTCGAAAGGGGGCGGAATCACAGATACGCAGTATTTT. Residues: CASSYSKGGGITDTQYF.

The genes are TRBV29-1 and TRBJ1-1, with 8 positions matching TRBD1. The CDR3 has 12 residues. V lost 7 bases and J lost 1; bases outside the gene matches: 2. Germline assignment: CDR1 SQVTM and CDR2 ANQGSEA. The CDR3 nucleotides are TGCAGCGGAGGGACAGGGAACACTGAAGCTTTCTTT. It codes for CSGGTGNTEAFF. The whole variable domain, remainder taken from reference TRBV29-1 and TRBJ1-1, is SAVISQKPSRDICQRGTSLTIQCQVDSQVTMMFWYRQQPGQSLTLIATANQGSEATYESGFVIDKFPISRPNLTFSTLTVSNMSPEDSSIYLCSGGTGNTEAFFGQGTRLTVV.

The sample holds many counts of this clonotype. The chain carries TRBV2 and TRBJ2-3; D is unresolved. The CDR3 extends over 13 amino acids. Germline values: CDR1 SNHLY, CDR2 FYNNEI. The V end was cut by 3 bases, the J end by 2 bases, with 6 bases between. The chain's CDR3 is CASSEPFTDTQYF. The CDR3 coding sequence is TGTGCCAGCAGTGAGCCTTTCACAGATACGCAGTATTTT.